This T cell receptor (beta chain) was recovered during a study of blood T cells in healthy people across ages. For the second PCR, which ran for roughly 6 to 12 cycles, a sample-barcoded 5' primer and a J-beta primer mix were used. TCRdb re-derived calls from the 5' RACE reads in MiXCR, one entry per CDR3 protein. The data hold hundreds of thousands of distinct CDR3 sequences, with approximately 48% observed a single time. Trimming stripped 3 bases from V and 6 bases from J, with 5 bases between. The CDR3 runs 12 residues. The sample was blood. The TCR originated in a man between 60 and 75 years old in good health. The chain recombines TRBV12-3 or TRBV12-4 with TRBJ2-2; D not resolved. The CDR3 bases are TGTGCCAGCAGTTTTCCCCCCGGGGAGCTGTTTTTT. Its protein is CASSFPPGELFF.